The next 14 T cell receptor beta chains were all read from a single sample in a study of control samples from healthy donors and cancer patients. The table came from immunoSEQ multiplex PCR; TCRdb's copy has only in-frame clones and leaves some out. The data contain some 100,000 clones, 90% of them seen just once; the ten biggest clones take up more than 3.5%. Sample: blood. Receptors originate from a human donor in good health. The donor label of this sample is uncertain.

A few counts support this clone. This chain joins TRBV27 and TRBJ1-6; unclear D gene. The CDR3 consists of 16 residues. V lost 0 bases and J 9 bases, leaving 15 bases between the germline ends. Germline V gene data show CDR1 as MNHEY and CDR2 as SMNVEV (reference sequence). The CDR3 sequence is CASSLSSPGPGSPLHF. The CDR3 nucleotides read TGTGCCAGCAGTTTATCTTCCCCGGGTCCGGGTTCACCCCTCCACTTT.

V gene TRBV7-2 combines with J gene TRBJ2-2; either TRBD1 or TRBD2 may fit D (5 bases each). Germline V gene lookup returns CDR1 SGHTA and CDR2 FQGNSA. V gave up 2 bases and J gave up 5 bases, with 12 bases separating them. The CDR3 has 15 residues. CDR3 bases: TGTGCCAGCAGCTTATCAAGGGACGGGACCGGGGAGCTGTTTTTT. This gives the protein CASSLSRDGTGELFF.

The chain joins TRBV4-2 to TRBJ1-3, with unresolved D. The germline gives CDR1 LGHNA, CDR2 YNFKEQ. This CDR3 is 16 amino acids long. V was clipped by 0 bases and J by 0 bases, with 9 bases between them. DNA for the CDR3: TGTGCCAGCAGCCAAGATGCTGTCCTCTCTGGAAACACCATATATTTT. Translated, it gives CASSQDAVLSGNTIYF.

The chain combines TRBV3-1 (or the pseudogene TRBV3-2) with TRBJ2-4; D gene uncertain. This CDR3 has 16 residues. V was trimmed by 1 base and J by 5 bases, leaving 15 bases between them. Germline V lookup: CDR1 LGHDT, CDR2 YNNKEL (reference sequence). In DNA, the CDR3 is TGTGCCAGCAGCCAAGTTCCCTTAACAACGGAAAACATTCAGTACTTC. Its protein product is CASSQVPLTTENIQYF.

The chain carries TRBV6-1 and TRBJ1-3; tentative D call: TRBD1 (6 bases). V shed 3 bases and J shed 5 bases, with 20 bases lying between them. Germline CDR1 MNHNS, CDR2 SASEGT. There are 17 residues in the CDR3. Here the CDR3 DNA reads TGTGCCAGCAGTGAGGGGACATCGAACGGTGTTAGAAACACCATATATTTT. Residues: CASSEGTSNGVRNTIYF.

The V call is TRBV3-1 (or the pseudogene TRBV3-2), the J call TRBJ1-1; D not resolved. Looked up from germline, CDR1 is LGHDT and CDR2 is YNNKEL (reference sequence). V was trimmed by 3 bases and J by 7 bases, leaving 12 bases between them. The CDR3 runs 13 residues. This CDR3 reads CASSQGSPSEAFF. CDR3 in DNA: TGTGCCAGCAGCCAGGGATCCCCTAGTGAAGCTTTCTTT.

The chain joins TRBV5-1 to TRBJ2-2; 12 bases map to TRBD1. This CDR3 is built from 16 residues. Germline V gene data show CDR1 as SGHRS and CDR2 as YFSETQ. V trimming: 6 bases; J trimming: 4 bases; junction bases outside the gene matches: 7. CDR3 in DNA: TGCGCCAGCAAGGGACAGGGGGCAGAGGGCACCGGGGAGCTGTTTTTT. Its protein product is CASKGQGAEGTGELFF.

This chain links TRBV5-1 with TRBJ2-7, with 7 bases aligning to TRBD1. The length of the CDR3 is 15 residues. V shed 4 bases and J 0 bases; nucleotides not matched to a gene: 7. Germline assignment: CDR1 SGHRS and CDR2 YFSETQ. CDR3 in DNA: TGCGCCAGCAGCCCCTCGACAGGGAGCTCCTACGAGCAGTACTTC. Protein sequence: CASSPSTGSSYEQYF.

This chain links TRBV15 with TRBJ1-1; maybe TRBD1 (5 bases). This CDR3 region has 15 residues. Trimming took 0 bases from V and 1 from J, leaving 9 bases between them. Germline values: CDR1 LNHNV, CDR2 YYDKDF (reference sequence). The CDR3 sequence: CATSREKGANTEAFF. Written as DNA, the CDR3 is TGTGCCACCAGCAGAGAAAAAGGGGCGAACACTGAAGCTTTCTTT. Supplemented by reference TRBV15 and TRBJ1-1, the full variable domain reads DAMVIQNPRYQVTQFGKPVTLSCSQTLNHNVMYWYQQKSSQAPKLLFHYYDKDFNNEADTPDNFQSRRPNTSFCFLDIRSPGLGDTAMYLCATSREKGANTEAFFGQGTRLTVV.

The chain recombines TRBV6-5 with TRBJ1-5; D is unclear. This CDR3 has 13 amino acids. CDR1 is MNHEY and CDR2 is SVGAGI in the germline V gene. With 0 bases removed from V and 8 bases from J, the gap between germline ends came to 8 bases. In DNA, the CDR3 is TGTGCCAGCAGTTACTCCCCAGTGGAGCCCCAGCATTTT. Encoded protein: CASSYSPVEPQHF.

The V and J genes are TRBV6-1 and TRBJ1-1, with D unresolved. Germline CDR1 is MNHNS and CDR2 is SASEGT. The CDR3 length is 14 residues. The V gene lost 2 bases and the J gene lost 1 base, with 8 bases spanning the gap. CDR3 DNA sequence: TGTGCCAGCAGTGAAACAGCGAAGAACACTGAAGCTTTCTTT. Translating gives CASSETAKNTEAFF.

The rearrangement joins TRBV12-3 or TRBV12-4 to TRBJ1-1, with no clear D. Trimming left V 7 bases short and J 1 base short, with 4 bases between. This CDR3 is built from 11 residues. The CDR3 is CASTQNTEAFF. The CDR3 bases are TGTGCCAGCACCCAGAACACTGAAGCTTTCTTT.

The chain joins TRBV10-1 to TRBJ2-3; tentatively, D is TRBD1 or TRBD2 (5 bases each). Germline V CDR1 and CDR2: WNHNN, SYGVQD (reference sequence). Trimming stripped 2 bases from V and 4 bases from J, with 10 bases between. The CDR3 totals 14 residues. CDR3 DNA: TGCGCCAGCAGTGAGGGCAGGGACGCAGATACGCAGTATTTT. This sequence encodes CASSEGRDADTQYF.

This rearrangement joins TRBV6-5 to TRBJ2-5; TRBD2 might be the D (5 bases). V shed 3 bases and J shed 5 bases, with 16 bases lying between them. Germline V gene data show CDR1 as MNHEY and CDR2 as SVGAGI. The CDR3 has 15 residues. The CDR3 region has the DNA TGTGCCAGCAGTTATACCGGGGAAGGGATGGAGACCCAGTACTTC. This encodes CASSYTGEGMETQYF.